This TCR beta chain was retrieved from a study of blood T cells in healthy people across ages. Study-wide findings and caveats: Naive CD4+ cells and diversity were both higher in long-lived donors than in aged donors.

Alongside a J-beta primer mix, a sample-barcoded 5' primer served in a second PCR lasting roughly 6 to 11 cycles. Using its own MiXCR run on the 5' RACE reads, TCRdb lists one record per CDR3 protein. The sample records hundreds of thousands of distinct CDR3 sequences, under 70% being singletons. Germline CDR1 LGHDT, CDR2 YNNKEL (reference sequence). The CDR3 runs 15 residues. The V end lost 0 bases, the J end lost 9 bases, and 17 bases lay between the germline ends. This clonotype has only a few counts. What it binds is not known. This chain links TRBV3-1 with TRBJ1-1; D perhaps matches TRBD1 (5 bases). This receptor was obtained from a man aged 55 to 69 in good health. Sequencing was performed on blood. DNA for the CDR3: TGTGCCAGCAGCCAAGAACCCACGCCGGGGGGGAAAGCTTTCTTT. This encodes CASSQEPTPGGKAFF.